Listed here are 18 T cell receptor beta chains from one sample, sequenced in a study of cytomegalovirus exposure and HLA in healthy donors. Profiled with immunoSEQ multiplex PCR; TCRdb holds only in-frame clones, not every one. The sample holds some 170,000 clones, 80% to 90% seen once. Source material: PBMCs. Every receptor here comes from a woman aged 25 to 39 in good health and CMV-seronegative.

A note on this clone: The junction differs from germline at one of its ends, possibly a read error. The V gene is TRBV27, the J gene TRBJ2-1, with 9 bases fitting TRBD2. Germline-derived CDR1 and CDR2 are MNHEY and SMNVEV (reference sequence). CDR3 size: 14 residues. This CDR3 reads CASSQGLARFEQFF. The CDR3 nucleotides read TGTGCCAGCAGTCAGGGACTAGCTCGATTCGAGCAATTCTTC.

This chain links TRBV6-6 with TRBJ2-2; D may match TRBD1 or TRBD2 (5 bases each). The germline gives CDR1 MNHNY, CDR2 SVGAGI (reference sequence). This CDR3 is 16 amino acids long. The V end lost 7 bases, the J end lost 2 bases, and 17 bases lay between the germline ends. The CDR3 here is CASNRPRDGNTGELFF. The CDR3 nucleotides are TGTGCCAGCAATAGACCCCGGGACGGCAACACCGGGGAGCTGTTTTTT.

The V gene is TRBV27, the J gene TRBJ1-2, with 9 bases that match TRBD1. Per germline, CDR1 MNHEY and CDR2 SMNVEV (reference sequence). V shed 2 bases and J 7 bases; nucleotides not matched to a gene: 2. The CDR3 contains 13 residues. In DNA form, the CDR3 reads TGTGCCAGCAGTTTAGGGACAGGGTCTGGCTACACCTTC. Its translation is CASSLGTGSGYTF.

The V call is TRBV7-3, the J call TRBJ2-7; D not resolved. From germline, CDR1 is SGHTA and CDR2 FQGTGA. The CDR3 is 13 residues long. V shed 2 bases and J shed 3 bases, with 8 bases lying between them. The CDR3 DNA reads as TGTGCCAGCAGCTTAGGAAATAACTACGAGCAGTACTTC. As protein: CASSLGNNYEQYF.

This clone was found once. The genes are TRBV5-1 and TRBJ2-7; 7 bases fit TRBD1. V shed 4 bases, J shed 0 bases, and the junction held 4 bases outside the gene matches. The CDR3 totals 14 residues. Germline CDR1 and CDR2: SGHRS and YFSETQ. The CDR3 sequence is CASSRQGNSYEQYF. The CDR3 DNA is TGCGCCAGCAGCCGACAGGGAAACTCCTACGAGCAGTACTTC.

V and J are TRBV28 and TRBJ2-7; TRBD2 might be the D (5 bases). Trimming took 5 bases from V and 5 from J, leaving 19 bases between them. This CDR3 region has 15 residues. The V gene's germline CDR1 is MDHEN and CDR2 SYDVKM. CDR3 residues: CASSPPGSEYHEQYF. The DNA for the CDR3 is TGTGCCAGCAGTCCACCGGGGAGTGAGTACCACGAGCAGTACTTC.

The CDR3 nucleotides read TGTGCCAGCAGCTTAGGGAGTAACTATGGCTACACCTTC. Its protein product is CASSLGSNYGYTF. The V call is TRBV13, the J call TRBJ1-2; D is unclear. The CDR3 is made up of 13 amino acids. The ends were cut back, 0 bases at V and 1 base at J, with 3 bases in the middle. The germline gives CDR1 PRHDT, CDR2 FYEKMQ (reference sequence).

The rearrangement uses TRBV9 and TRBJ1-2; a possible D gene is TRBD1 (5 bases). Germline V gives CDR1 SGDLS, CDR2 YYNGEE. This CDR3 spans 18 amino acids. V was cut by 4 bases and J by 6 bases, with 28 bases left in between. The CDR3 DNA sequence: TGTGCCAGCAGCCCAAACCCGGGGGTCGGGGGTCGGGGAAATGGCTACACCTTC. Protein sequence: CASSPNPGVGGRGNGYTF.

This rearrangement joins TRBV7-2 to TRBJ2-7; D call uncertain. From germline, CDR1 is SGHTA and CDR2 FQGNSA. Trimming took off 1 base at V and 5 bases at J, with 24 bases between the two ends. The CDR3 runs to 18 residues. CDR3 coding DNA: TGTGCCAGCAGCTTAGAGGTTGCTGGGCAGGTGGTAATCCACGAGCAGTACTTC. Protein: CASSLEVAGQVVIHEQYF.

The chain recombines TRBV29-1 with TRBJ2-5, with 8 nucleotides matching TRBD2. Trimming removed 4 bases from V and 4 bases from J; junction bases left unmatched: 11. Germline V CDR1 and CDR2: SQVTM, ANQGSEA. This CDR3 contains 15 residues. The CDR3 here is CSVASAGVMGETQYF. Here the CDR3 DNA reads TGCAGCGTTGCCTCAGCGGGAGTCATGGGAGAGACCCAGTACTTC.

This clone came up once. The chain uses TRBV19 and TRBJ1-1, with 10 bases matching TRBD1. CDR3 size: 13 residues. J lost 4 bases, V lost 4 bases, and 0 bases had no gene match. Per the germline V gene, CDR1 is LNHDA and CDR2 is SQIVND (reference sequence). DNA of the CDR3: TGTGCCAGTAGTAGGGACAGGGGCACTGAAGCTTTCTTT. Protein: CASSRDRGTEAFF.

The V gene is TRBV7-6, the J gene TRBJ2-5, with TRBD2 matching over 7 bases. CDR1 SGHVS and CDR2 FNYEAQ come from the germline V gene. CDR3 length: 13 residues. Losses at the gene ends were 6 bases for V and 4 bases for J; bases not matched to a gene: 5. This CDR3 is CASSRDYGETQYF. As DNA, the CDR3 is TGTGCCAGCAGTCGGGACTACGGAGAGACCCAGTACTTC.

The chain combines TRBV27 with TRBJ1-2; maybe TRBD1 (6 bases). CDR3 length: 15 residues. Germline CDR1 reads MNHEY; CDR2 reads SMNVEV (reference sequence). Trimming took off 4 bases at V and 4 bases at J, with 16 bases between the two ends. CDR3 amino acids: CASSWLGDTRYGYTF. CDR3 nucleotides: TGTGCCAGCAGTTGGCTTGGGGACACACGCTATGGCTACACCTTC.

This clone was seen more than once but under ten times. The V call is TRBV18, the J call TRBJ1-2; weak D call: TRBD1 (6 bases). Germline CDR1 reads KGHSH; CDR2 reads LQKENI. V was trimmed by 3 bases and J by 6 bases, leaving 11 bases between them. The CDR3 contains 13 residues. The CDR3 is CASSPGTFDGYTF. In nucleotides, the CDR3 is TGTGCCAGCTCACCTGGGACATTCGATGGCTACACCTTC. The variable domain in full, completed from reference TRBV18 and TRBJ1-2, reads NAGVMQNPRHLVRRRGQEARLRCSPMKGHSHVYWYRQLPEEGLKFMVYLQKENIIDESGMPKERFSAEFPKEGPSILRIQQVVRGDSAAYFCASSPGTFDGYTFGSGTRLTVV.

In DNA form, the CDR3 reads TGTGCCAGTAGTATAGATTCTGCTGGGGACACTGAAGCTTTCTTT. Its protein product is CASSIDSAGDTEAFF. The chain couples TRBV19 to TRBJ1-1; D gene unclear. CDR1 is LNHDA and CDR2 is SQIVND in the germline V gene (reference sequence). V lost 0 bases, J lost 3 bases, and 11 bases lay in between. The CDR3 runs to 15 residues.

This clone was detected ten times or more. This sequence joins TRBV14 and TRBJ1-2; maybe TRBD1 (5 bases). V was clipped by 3 bases and J by 4 bases, with 9 bases between them. CDR1 and CDR2 (germline): SGHDN, FVKESK. The CDR3 is 13 residues long. Here the CDR3 reads CASSQGGTYGYTF. DNA for the CDR3: TGTGCCAGCAGCCAGGGAGGGACCTATGGCTACACCTTC.

The rearrangement links TRBV5-1 to TRBJ2-3; TRBD1 agrees at 9 bases. J gave up 5 bases and V 3 bases, and 7 bases lay outside the gene matches. This CDR3 contains 15 residues. Germline V gene sequence: CDR1 SGHRS, CDR2 YFSETQ. CDR3 sequence: CASSWEQGAVDTQYF. DNA of the CDR3: TGCGCCAGCAGCTGGGAACAGGGGGCCGTAGATACGCAGTATTTT.

The chain has TRBV5-6 and TRBJ2-3; D call uncertain. This CDR3 is built from 15 residues. Looked up from germline, CDR1 is SGHDT and CDR2 is YYEEEE. V was pared by 0 bases and J by 8 bases, with 16 bases between. DNA of the CDR3: TGTGCCAGCAGCTTGGGACCCCGGCAGTCTGGTACGCAGTATTTT. Amino acids: CASSLGPRQSGTQYF.